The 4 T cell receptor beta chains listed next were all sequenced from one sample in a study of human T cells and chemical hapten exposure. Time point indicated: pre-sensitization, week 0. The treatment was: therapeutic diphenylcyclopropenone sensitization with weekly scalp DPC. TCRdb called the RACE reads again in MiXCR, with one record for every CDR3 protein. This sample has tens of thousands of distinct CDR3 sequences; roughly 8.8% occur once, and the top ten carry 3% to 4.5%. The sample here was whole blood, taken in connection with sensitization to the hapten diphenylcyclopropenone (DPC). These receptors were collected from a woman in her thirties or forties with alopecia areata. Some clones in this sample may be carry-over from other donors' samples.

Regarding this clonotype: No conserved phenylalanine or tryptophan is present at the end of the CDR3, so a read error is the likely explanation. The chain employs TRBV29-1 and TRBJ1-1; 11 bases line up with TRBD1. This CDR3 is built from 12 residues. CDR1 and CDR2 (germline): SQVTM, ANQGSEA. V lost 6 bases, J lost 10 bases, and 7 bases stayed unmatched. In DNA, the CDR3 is TGCAGCGTAGCCCGGGACAGGGGGACAGCTTTCTCT. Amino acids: CSVARDRGTAFS.

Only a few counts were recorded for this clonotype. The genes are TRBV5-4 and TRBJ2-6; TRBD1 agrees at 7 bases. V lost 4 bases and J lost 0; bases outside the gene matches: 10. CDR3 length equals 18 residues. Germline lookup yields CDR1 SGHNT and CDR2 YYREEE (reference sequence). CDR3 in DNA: TGTGCCAGCAGCCCCCCCCCGGGACAGAGCTCTGGGGCCAACGTCCTGACTTTC. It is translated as CASSPPPGQSSGANVLTF.

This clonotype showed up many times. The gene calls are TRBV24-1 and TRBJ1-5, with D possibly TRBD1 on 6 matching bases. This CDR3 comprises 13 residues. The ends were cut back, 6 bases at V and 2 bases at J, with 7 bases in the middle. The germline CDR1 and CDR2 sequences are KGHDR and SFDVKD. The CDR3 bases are TGTGCCACCAGTTCAGGGGGCAATCAGCCCCAGCATTTT. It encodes CATSSGGNQPQHF.

CDR3 bases: TGTGCCAGCAGTTCCCAACCGACAGGGGCAGGCACTGAAGCTTTCTTT. Its translation is CASSSQPTGAGTEAFF. The V and J genes are TRBV6-6 and TRBJ1-1; 8 nucleotides line up with TRBD1. V lost 4 bases and J lost 4; bases outside the gene matches: 11. Germline CDR1 reads MNHNY; CDR2 reads SVGAGI (reference sequence). This CDR3 spans 16 amino acids.